The TCR beta chain under discussion was sequenced for a study of cytomegalovirus exposure and HLA in healthy donors. Findings of the study overall: CMV serostatus was the only recorded immune exposure for donors. The Asian-associated ancestry cluster reportedly had fewer N-insertions than the 666-donor mean in a later analysis.

Participants comprised healthy donors of bone marrow. Germline V gene sequence: CDR1 SNHLY, CDR2 FYNNEI. CDR3 length: 12 residues. The germline V and J ends were trimmed by 7 bases and 3 bases, with 7 bases remaining between them. Of note for this clone: Its target is not known.

60 Vbeta and 13 Jbeta primers were used in PCR. Sequenced by immunoSEQ multiplex PCR; TCRdb stores in-frame clones only, minus some. The profile shows some 90,000 clones, 75% to 90% of them singletons. The sequence came from a man between 45 and 60 years old in good health and CMV-seropositive. The genes are TRBV2 and TRBJ2-1; the D gene is possibly TRBD2 (5 bases). Sequenced sample: PBMCs. Written as DNA, the CDR3 is TGTGCCAGCATTCGGGACTACAATGAGCAGTTCTTC. Protein sequence: CASIRDYNEQFF.